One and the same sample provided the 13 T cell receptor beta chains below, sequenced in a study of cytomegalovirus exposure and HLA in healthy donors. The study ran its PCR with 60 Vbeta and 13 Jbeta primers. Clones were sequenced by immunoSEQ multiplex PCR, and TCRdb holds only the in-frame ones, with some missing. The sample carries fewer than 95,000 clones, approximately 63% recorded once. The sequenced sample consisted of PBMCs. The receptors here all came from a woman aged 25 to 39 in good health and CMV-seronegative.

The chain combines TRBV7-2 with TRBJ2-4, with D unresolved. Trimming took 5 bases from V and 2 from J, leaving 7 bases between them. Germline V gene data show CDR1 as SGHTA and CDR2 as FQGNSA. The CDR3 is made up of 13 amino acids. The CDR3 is CASSPSTKNIQYF. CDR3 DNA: TGTGCCAGCAGCCCGTCTACCAAAAACATTCAGTACTTC.

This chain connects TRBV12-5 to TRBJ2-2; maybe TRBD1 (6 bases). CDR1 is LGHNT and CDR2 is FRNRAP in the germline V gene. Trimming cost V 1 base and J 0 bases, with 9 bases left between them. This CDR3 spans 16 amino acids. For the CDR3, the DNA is TGTGCTAGTGGTTTGGCCGGACAGCCGAACACCGGGGAGCTGTTTTTT. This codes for CASGLAGQPNTGELFF.

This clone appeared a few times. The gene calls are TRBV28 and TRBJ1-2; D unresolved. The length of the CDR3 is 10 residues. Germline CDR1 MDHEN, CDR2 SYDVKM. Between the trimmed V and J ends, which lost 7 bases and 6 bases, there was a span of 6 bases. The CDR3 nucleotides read TGTGCCAGCAACGCGAATGGCTACACCTTC. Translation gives CASNANGYTF.

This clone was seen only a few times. In nucleotides, the CDR3 is TGCGCCAGCAGCCAAGAAGTACCGGGAGGCACAGATACGCAGTATTTT. Protein sequence: CASSQEVPGGTDTQYF. V gene TRBV4-3 combines with J gene TRBJ2-3, with D possibly being TRBD2 (6 bases). The germline gives CDR1 LGHNA, CDR2 YSLEER. V was shortened by 0 bases and J by 1 base, with 11 bases between the two germline ends. The CDR3 consists of 16 residues.

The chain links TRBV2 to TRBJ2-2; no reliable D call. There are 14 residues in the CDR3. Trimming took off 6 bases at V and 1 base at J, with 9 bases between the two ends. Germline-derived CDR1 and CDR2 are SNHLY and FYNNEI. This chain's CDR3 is CASRETRNTGELFF. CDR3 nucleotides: TGTGCCAGCAGGGAAACAAGGAACACCGGGGAGCTGTTTTTT.

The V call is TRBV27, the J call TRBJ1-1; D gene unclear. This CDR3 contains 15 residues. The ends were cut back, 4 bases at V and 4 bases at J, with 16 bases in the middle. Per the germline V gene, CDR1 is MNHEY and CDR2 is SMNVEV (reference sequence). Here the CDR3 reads CASSYRAGRGTEAFF. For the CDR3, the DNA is TGTGCCAGCAGTTATAGGGCAGGACGGGGCACTGAAGCTTTCTTT.

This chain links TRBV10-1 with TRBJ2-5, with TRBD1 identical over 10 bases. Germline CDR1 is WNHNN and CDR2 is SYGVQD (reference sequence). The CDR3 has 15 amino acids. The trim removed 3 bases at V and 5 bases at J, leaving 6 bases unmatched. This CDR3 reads CASSESGQGPETQYF. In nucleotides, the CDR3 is TGCGCCAGCAGTGAATCGGGACAGGGGCCGGAGACCCAGTACTTC.

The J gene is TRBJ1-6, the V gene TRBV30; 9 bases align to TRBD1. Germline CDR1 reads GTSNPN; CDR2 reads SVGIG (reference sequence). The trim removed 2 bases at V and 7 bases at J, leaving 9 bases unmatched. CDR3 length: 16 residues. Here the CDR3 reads CAWSLSSGTGNSPLHF. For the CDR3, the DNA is TGTGCCTGGAGTCTATCCTCTGGGACAGGGAATTCACCCCTCCACTTT.

The CDR3 nucleotides are TGTGCCAGCAGTGGGGTTGGCTTGGCAGGGGCCTCCTACGAGCAGTACTTC. It codes for CASSGVGLAGASYEQYF. This chain uses TRBV2 with TRBJ2-7; possible D gene TRBD1, 6 bases. Deletions cut 4 bases from V and 0 bases from J, with 19 bases between. This CDR3 is built from 17 residues. Germline V gene sequence: CDR1 SNHLY, CDR2 FYNNEI.

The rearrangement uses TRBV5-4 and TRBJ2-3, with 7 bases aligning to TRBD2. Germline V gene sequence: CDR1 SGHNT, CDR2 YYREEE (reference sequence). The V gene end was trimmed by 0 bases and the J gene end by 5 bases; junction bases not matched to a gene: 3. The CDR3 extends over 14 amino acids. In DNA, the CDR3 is TGTGCCAGCAGCTTGGCCGGGGGGAGAGATACGCAGTATTTT. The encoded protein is CASSLAGGRDTQYF.

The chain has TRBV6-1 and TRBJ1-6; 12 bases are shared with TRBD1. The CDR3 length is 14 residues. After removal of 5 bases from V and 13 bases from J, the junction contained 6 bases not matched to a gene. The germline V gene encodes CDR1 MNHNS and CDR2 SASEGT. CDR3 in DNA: TGTGCCAGCAGTATTCCGGGACAGGGGGCCCCCCTCCACTTT. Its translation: CASSIPGQGAPLHF.

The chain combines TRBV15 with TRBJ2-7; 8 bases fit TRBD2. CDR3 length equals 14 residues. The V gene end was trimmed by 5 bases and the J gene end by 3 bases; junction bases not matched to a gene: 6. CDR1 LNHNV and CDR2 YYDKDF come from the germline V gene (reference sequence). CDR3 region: CATSRGGPGYEQYF. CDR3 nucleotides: TGTGCCACCAGCCGCGGGGGGCCGGGCTACGAGCAGTACTTC.

CDR3 amino acids: CAWSVSGQGEQYF. The CDR3 DNA is TGTGCCTGGAGTGTGTCGGGACAAGGCGAGCAGTACTTC. The chain employs TRBV30 and TRBJ2-7; D may be TRBD1 (6 bases). Trimming cost V 0 bases and J 6 bases, with 12 bases left between them. The CDR3 has 13 amino acids. Germline assignment: CDR1 GTSNPN and CDR2 SVGIG (reference sequence).